The rows below give T cell receptor beta chains drawn from one sample of a study of graft-versus-host responses after intestinal transplantation. Using immunoSEQ multiplex PCR, the repertoire was profiled, and TCRdb retains in-frame clones only, with some absent. There are around 4,000 clones in the sample; over 70% occur only once, and roughly 14% lies in the top ten. Sample: ileum tissue, taken roughly 330 days after intestinal transplantation. The origin of the receptors is a human patient who received an intestinal transplant, so some T cells may come from the graft donor. Each CDR3 is given with its conserved first and last residue. Fields, in order: J gene, V gene, clone size, D gene, CDR3 length, CDR3 DNA, CDR3 protein. The D gene is left open where the match is weak. Part of the rows lack a size; the others show once, few, many or a class for expanded clones.

J: TRBJ2-7; V: TRBV6-5; size: .; D: TRBD2; length: 13; DNA: TGTGCCAGCAGCACCGGGACTAGCGACGAGCAGTACTTC; CDR3: CASSTGTSDEQYF
J: TRBJ2-5; V: TRBV10-3; size: .; D: TRBD2; length: 15; DNA: TGTGCCATCAAGGGTGCGGGGGGGAACCAAGAGACCCAGTACTTC; CDR3: CAIKGAGGNQETQYF
J: TRBJ2-5; V: TRBV5-1; size: .; D: TRBD1; length: 15; DNA: TGCGCCAGCAGCTTGGGGGACAGCAGACCAGAGACCCAGTACTTC; CDR3: CASSLGDSRPETQYF
J: TRBJ2-7; V: TRBV5-1; size: few; D: .; length: 14; DNA: TGCGCCAGCAGCCACCCGGGACAACCCTACGAGCAGTACTTC; CDR3: CASSHPGQPYEQYF
J: TRBJ2-1; V: TRBV11-1; size: .; D: TRBD1; length: 15; DNA: TGTGCCAGCAGCATAGGGCGACAGGGGGCAAATGAGCAGTTCTTC; CDR3: CASSIGRQGANEQFF
J: TRBJ2-7; V: TRBV19; size: large; D: TRBD1; length: 15; DNA: TGTGCCAGTAGTATTGGGACAGGGATCTCCTACGAGCAGTACTTC; CDR3: CASSIGTGISYEQYF
J: TRBJ1-4; V: TRBV11-2; size: .; D: .; length: 18; DNA: TGTGCCAGCAGCTGGATAGCAGGGTTTGGCCTCCCTAATGAAAAACTGTTTTTT; CDR3: CASSWIAGFGLPNEKLFF
J: TRBJ2-1; V: TRBV5-1; size: .; D: .; length: 17; DNA: TGCGCCAGCAGCTTGGGCAGCCGGGGATTGATTCGCAATGAGCAGTTCTTC; CDR3: CASSLGSRGLIRNEQFF
J: TRBJ2-2; V: TRBV7-3; size: .; D: .; length: 13; DNA: TGTGCCACTGGACAGAAGCCCACCGGGGAGCTGTTTTTT; CDR3: CATGQKPTGELFF
J: TRBJ2-5; V: TRBV5-6; size: .; D: .; length: 13; DNA: TGTGCCAGCAGCCCGGCTAGTAGCGAGACCCAGTACTTC; CDR3: CASSPASSETQYF
J: TRBJ2-3; V: TRBV19; size: .; D: .; length: 14; DNA: TGTGCCAGTAGTATAGGACCGGGTCCAGATACGCAGTATTTT; CDR3: CASSIGPGPDTQYF
J: TRBJ1-2; V: TRBV28; size: large; D: .; length: 18; DNA: TGTGCCAGCAGTACCTGGACAGACCAAACCCCTATTAACTATGGCTACACCTTC; CDR3: CASSTWTDQTPINYGYTF
J: TRBJ2-7; V: TRBV6-1; size: few; D: TRBD1; length: 16; DNA: TGTGCCAGCAGTGAATTTGAGAGACAGGGGCTCGACGAGCAGTACTTC; CDR3: CASSEFERQGLDEQYF
J: TRBJ1-2; V: TRBV7-7; size: .; D: .; length: 15; DNA: TGTGCCAGCAGTCGTGAGGAGGGCCCAGGGAGCGGCTACACCTTC; CDR3: CASSREEGPGSGYTF
J: TRBJ2-1; V: TRBV18; size: few; D: TRBD2; length: 16; DNA: TGTGCCAGCTCACCGATGACTAGCGGGGGGATCAATGAGCAGTTCTTC; CDR3: CASSPMTSGGINEQFF
J: TRBJ1-6; V: TRBV6-1; size: .; D: .; length: 15; DNA: TGTGCCTCGGACAGTGAAAGCTCCTATAATTCACCCCTCCACTTT; CDR3: CASDSESSYNSPLHF
J: TRBJ1-1; V: TRBV18; size: once; D: .; length: 16; DNA: TGTGCCAGCTCATTCTTCCCACAGGGTCCGAACACTGAAGCTTTCTTT; CDR3: CASSFFPQGPNTEAFF
J: TRBJ2-2; V: TRBV19; size: .; D: .; length: 16; DNA: TGTGCCAGTAGTATCGATCCTGACACGAACACCGGGGAGCTGTTTTTT; CDR3: CASSIDPDTNTGELFF
J: TRBJ1-5; V: TRBV7-2; size: .; D: TRBD1; length: 16; DNA: TGTGCCAGCAGCTTCAGGCCCAGGGGGAGCAATCAGCCCCAGCATTTT; CDR3: CASSFRPRGSNQPQHF
J: TRBJ1-2; V: TRBV6-6; size: .; D: .; length: 11; DNA: TGTGCCAGCAGTTACGAGTATGGCTACACCTTC; CDR3: CASSYEYGYTF